This entry lists 12 T cell receptor beta chains sequenced from one sample in a study of T cell repertoires in aging, cancer and after chemotherapy. Rearranged V-D-J TRB sequences were amplified with a mixed TRB-A/B primer pool. MiXCR was run by TCRdb on the multiplex PCR reads, yielding one entry per CDR3 protein. The repertoire holds 9,000 to 13,000 distinct CDR3 sequences, roughly 33% seen once, with approximately 20% in the top ten. Peripheral blood genomic DNA, not sorted cells or RNA, was the template. Sequences were obtained from blood. These receptors were collected from a human donor in good health. The donor label of this sample is uncertain.

The CDR3 DNA reads as TGCGCCAGCAGCTCCGAGCGGGGGCGCACAGATACGCAGTATTTT. The encoded protein is CASSSERGRTDTQYF. The chain employs TRBV5-1 and TRBJ2-3; 8 bases line up with TRBD2. The V and J ends lost 3 bases and 1 base, in that order; junction bases with no gene match: 4. The CDR3 runs 15 residues. CDR1 and CDR2 (germline): SGHRS, YFSETQ.

This clonotype was picked up a small number of times. V is TRBV15 and J is TRBJ1-1; D uncertain. Trimming removed 0 bases at V and 0 bases at J, with 20 bases between. CDR1 and CDR2 from the germline V gene are LNHNV and YYDKDF (reference sequence). The CDR3 covers 19 residues. The CDR3 DNA reads TGTGCCACCAGCAGAGATCTCCCCCAATCCACCGTCTTGAACACTGAAGCTTTCTTT. Its protein is CATSRDLPQSTVLNTEAFF.

The gene calls are TRBV20-1 and TRBJ2-7; 11 bases map to TRBD1. Germline CDR1 and CDR2: DFQATT and SNEGSKA (reference sequence). The CDR3 has 13 amino acids. V shed 3 bases and J 3 bases; nucleotides not matched to a gene: 1. The CDR3: CSARGQGVYEQYF. The CDR3 DNA follows: TGCAGTGCTAGGGGACAGGGGGTCTACGAGCAGTACTTC.

V is TRBV12-3 or TRBV12-4 and J is TRBJ2-2, with D perhaps matching TRBD2 (7 bases). V gave up 6 bases and J gave up 5 bases, with 25 bases separating them. CDR3 length: 18 amino acids. The CDR3 loop reads CASRDLLGRGGGTGELFF. In nucleotides, the CDR3 is TGTGCCAGCAGGGATTTATTGGGGAGAGGGGGAGGGACCGGGGAGCTGTTTTTT.

The chain carries TRBV6-1 and TRBJ2-2, with 9 bases identical to TRBD1. Germline V lookup: CDR1 MNHNS, CDR2 SASEGT. Trimming at V came to 5 bases and at J to 1 base, leaving 8 bases not matched to a gene. The CDR3 has 17 residues. The CDR3 region is CASSRSRTGVNTGELFF. The CDR3, as DNA: TGTGCCAGCAGTCGATCTCGGACAGGGGTGAACACCGGGGAGCTGTTTTTT.

The chain carries TRBV15 and TRBJ2-6; D unclear. Germline loops: CDR1 LNHNV, CDR2 YYDKDF (reference sequence). CDR3 length equals 15 residues. V gave up 0 bases and J gave up 0 bases, with 3 bases separating them. The CDR3 loop reads CATSRDHSGANVLTF. For the CDR3, the DNA is TGTGCCACCAGCAGAGATCACTCTGGGGCCAACGTCCTGACTTTC.

In its sample, this clonotype is medium-sized. The genes are TRBV30 and TRBJ1-4; D may be TRBD1 (6 bases). The CDR3 totals 14 residues. CDR1 and CDR2 (germline): GTSNPN, SVGIG (reference sequence). Trimming shortened V by 0 bases and J by 2 bases, and 7 bases separated the two germline ends. CDR3 bases: TGTGCCTGGAGTGTACAGGGTACTAATGAAAAACTGTTTTTT. Translated: CAWSVQGTNEKLFF.

This rearrangement joins TRBV29-1 to TRBJ1-1; 8 bases are a match to TRBD1. The V segment lost 5 bases and the J segment 1 base; nucleotides outside the gene matches: 3. The CDR3 is 13 amino acids. Germline V gene lookup returns CDR1 SQVTM and CDR2 ANQGSEA. CDR3 bases: TGCAGCGTTACACAGGGGGGGAACACTGAAGCTTTCTTT. Encoded protein: CSVTQGGNTEAFF.

This rearrangement joins TRBV6-2 or TRBV6-3 to TRBJ2-7, with a weak D call TRBD1 (6 bases). The V and J ends lost 7 bases and 4 bases respectively, with 14 bases between them. Per the germline V gene, CDR1 is MNHEY and CDR2 is SVGEGT. This CDR3 spans 13 amino acids. CDR3 region: CASIKSGDYEQYF. The CDR3 DNA reads as TGTGCCAGCATCAAGTCAGGGGATTACGAGCAGTACTTC.

This clonotype was counted only a few times. V and J are TRBV4-3 and TRBJ2-5; D gene uncertain. CDR3 length equals 13 residues. V lost 6 bases and J lost 4, with 12 bases in between. The germline CDR1 and CDR2 sequences are LGHNA and YSLEER. The CDR3 DNA is TGCGCCAGCAGTCCCGGGTTACGAGAGACCCAGTACTTC. Its protein is CASSPGLRETQYF.

In its sample, this clonotype is medium-sized. V usage is TRBV30 and J usage is TRBJ1-2, with D unresolved. Germline V lookup: CDR1 GTSNPN, CDR2 SVGIG (reference sequence). V lost 0 bases, J lost 0 bases, and 11 bases lay in between. The CDR3 is made up of 15 amino acids. The CDR3 loop reads CAWSVGLIANYGYTF. DNA for the CDR3: TGTGCCTGGAGTGTAGGGTTGATCGCTAACTATGGCTACACCTTC.

The chain uses TRBV12-3 or TRBV12-4 and TRBJ1-1, with a weak D call TRBD1 (6 bases). The CDR3 loop spans 15 amino acids. The V end lost 8 bases, the J end lost 5 bases, and 21 bases lay between the germline ends. The CDR3 loop is CASRDTGLLGTEAFF. The CDR3 DNA reads as TGTGCCAGCCGGGACACAGGGTTGTTGGGGACTGAAGCTTTCTTT.